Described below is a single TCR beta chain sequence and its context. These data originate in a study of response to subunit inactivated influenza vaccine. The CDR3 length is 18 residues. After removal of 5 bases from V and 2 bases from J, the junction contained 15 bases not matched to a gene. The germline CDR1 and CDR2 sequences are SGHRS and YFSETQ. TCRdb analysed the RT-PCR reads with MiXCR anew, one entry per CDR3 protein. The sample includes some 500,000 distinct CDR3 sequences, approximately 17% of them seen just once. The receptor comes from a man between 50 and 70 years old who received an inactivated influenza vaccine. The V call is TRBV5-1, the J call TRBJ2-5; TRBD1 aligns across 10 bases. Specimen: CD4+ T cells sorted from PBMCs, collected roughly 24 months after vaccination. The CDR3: CASRRRGRGQGRQETQYF. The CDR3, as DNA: TGCGCCAGCAGACGTAGAGGACGGGGACAGGGGCGACAAGAGACCCAGTACTTC.